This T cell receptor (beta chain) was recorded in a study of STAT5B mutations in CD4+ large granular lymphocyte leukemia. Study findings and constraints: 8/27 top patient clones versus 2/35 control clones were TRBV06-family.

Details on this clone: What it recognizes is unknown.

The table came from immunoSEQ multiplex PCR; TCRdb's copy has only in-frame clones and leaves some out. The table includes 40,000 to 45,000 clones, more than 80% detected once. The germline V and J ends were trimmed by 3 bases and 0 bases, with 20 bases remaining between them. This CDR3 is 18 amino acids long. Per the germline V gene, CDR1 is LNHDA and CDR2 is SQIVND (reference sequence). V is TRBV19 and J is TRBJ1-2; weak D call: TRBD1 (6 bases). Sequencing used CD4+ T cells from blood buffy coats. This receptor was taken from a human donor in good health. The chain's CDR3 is CASSIPQGSVKTNYGYTF. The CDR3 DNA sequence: TGTGCCAGTAGTATTCCACAGGGCTCAGTGAAAACTAACTATGGCTACACCTTC.